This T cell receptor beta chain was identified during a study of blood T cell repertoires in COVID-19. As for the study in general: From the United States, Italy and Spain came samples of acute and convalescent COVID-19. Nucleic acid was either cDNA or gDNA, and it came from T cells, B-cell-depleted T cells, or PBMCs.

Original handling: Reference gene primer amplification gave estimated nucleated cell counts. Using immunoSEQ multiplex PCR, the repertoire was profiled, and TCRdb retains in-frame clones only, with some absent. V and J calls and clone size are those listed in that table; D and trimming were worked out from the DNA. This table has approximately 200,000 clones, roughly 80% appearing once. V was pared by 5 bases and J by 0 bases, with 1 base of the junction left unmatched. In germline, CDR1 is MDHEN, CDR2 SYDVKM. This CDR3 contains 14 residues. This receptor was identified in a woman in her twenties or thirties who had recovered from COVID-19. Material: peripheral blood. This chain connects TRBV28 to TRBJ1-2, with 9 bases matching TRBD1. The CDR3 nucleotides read TGTGCCAGCAGTCGGACAGGGGCTAACTATGGCTACACCTTC. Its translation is CASSRTGANYGYTF.